This passage covers 24 T cell receptor beta chains from one sample sequenced in a study of response to subunit inactivated influenza vaccine. TCRdb re-called the RT-PCR reads with MiXCR, one entry per CDR3 protein. Here the sample spans about 650,000 distinct CDR3 sequences, 15% to 18% being singletons. The sample here was PBMCs from blood, taken 11 to 12 days after vaccination. The receptors derive from a man aged 50 to 59 who received an inactivated influenza vaccine.

The gene calls are TRBV5-1 and TRBJ2-7, with D perhaps matching TRBD2 (7 bases). The length of the CDR3 is 16 residues. Germline V gene data show CDR1 as SGHRS and CDR2 as YFSETQ. The germline V and J ends were trimmed by 4 bases and 3 bases, with 20 bases remaining between them. CDR3 sequence (DNA): TGCGCCAGCAGCCCCAATCTCGCGGGGGCTAGCTACGAGCAGTACTTC. Protein: CASSPNLAGASYEQYF. The full variable domain, its missing parts supplied by reference TRBV5-1 and TRBJ2-7, is KAGVTQTPRYLIKTRGQQVTLSCSPISGHRSVSWYQQTPGQGLQFLFEYFSETQRNKGNFPGRFSGRQFSNSRSEMNVSTLELGDSALYLCASSPNLAGASYEQYFGPGTRLTVT.

This clonotype was counted many times. The chain links TRBV16 to TRBJ2-1; the match to TRBD2 covers 7 bases. V shed 4 bases, J shed 6 bases, and the junction held 9 bases outside the gene matches. The CDR3 runs to 15 residues. Germline values: CDR1 KGHSY, CDR2 FQNENV. CDR3 DNA: TGTGCCAGCAGCCCTTTGGCGGGAGCAGGCAATGAGCAGTTCTTC. It specifies CASSPLAGAGNEQFF.

This clonotype was observed a few times. The genes are TRBV5-1 and TRBJ2-1; D might be TRBD2 (7 bases). From germline, CDR1 is SGHRS and CDR2 YFSETQ. The CDR3 consists of 15 residues. V lost 2 bases, J lost 8 bases, and 17 bases lay in between. The CDR3 sequence: CASSLGGGLGDEQFF. The CDR3 DNA sequence: TGCGCCAGCAGCTTAGGGGGGGGCCTTGGGGATGAGCAGTTCTTC. Complete variable domain (other parts from reference TRBV5-1 and TRBJ2-1): KAGVTQTPRYLIKTRGQQVTLSCSPISGHRSVSWYQQTPGQGLQFLFEYFSETQRNKGNFPGRFSGRQFSNSRSEMNVSTLELGDSALYLCASSLGGGLGDEQFFGPGTRLTVL.

This clonotype has just a few counts. This chain uses TRBV20-1 with TRBJ1-4; TRBD1 matches at 7 bases. Germline V gene sequence: CDR1 DFQATT, CDR2 SNEGSKA (reference sequence). V lost 3 bases and J lost 5; bases outside the gene matches: 6. This CDR3 comprises 14 residues. The CDR3 region has the DNA TGCAGTGCTAGTAGACAGGGCTACAATGAAAAACTGTTTTTT. Encoded protein: CSASRQGYNEKLFF.

This clonotype was observed a few times. The chain carries TRBV6-1 and TRBJ2-3; 8 nucleotides align to TRBD2. Germline V gene data show CDR1 as MNHNS and CDR2 as SASEGT. The CDR3 consists of 13 residues. The CDR3 is CVSSGLAGYTQYF. The CDR3 DNA reads TGTGTCTCGTCGGGGCTAGCGGGTTATACGCAGTATTTT.

The genes are TRBV6-4 and TRBJ2-1, with D tentatively TRBD2 (6 bases). Germline V gives CDR1 MRHNA, CDR2 SNTAGT. The CDR3 is 16 amino acids. Trimming left V 6 bases short and J 7 bases short, with 22 bases between. The CDR3 is CASSRGSGVGWNEQFF. Written as DNA, the CDR3 is TGTGCCAGCAGCCGAGGTTCGGGAGTTGGTTGGAATGAGCAGTTCTTC.

This clonotype was detected ten times or more. This chain connects TRBV7-2 to TRBJ2-3; TRBD2 agrees at 14 bases. This CDR3 comprises 16 residues. V dropped 3 bases and J dropped 10; count of bases not matched to a gene: 9. Germline-derived CDR1 and CDR2 are SGHTA and FQGNSA. The CDR3 bases are TGTGCCAGCAGCTTGCCCTCCGGGACTAGCGGGGGATCGCAGTATTTT. Its protein is CASSLPSGTSGGSQYF. Filled out from reference TRBV7-2 and TRBJ2-3, the complete variable domain reads GAGVSQSPSNKVTEKGKDVELRCDPISGHTALYWYRQSLGQGLEFLIYFQGNSAPDKSGLPSDRFSAERTGGSVSTLTIQRTQQEDSAVYLCASSLPSGTSGGSQYFGPGTRLTVL.

This rearrangement joins TRBV19 to TRBJ2-2; D perhaps matches TRBD1 (5 bases). V dropped 3 bases and J dropped 3 bases, with 8 bases sitting between them. The CDR3 runs 14 residues. Germline V lookup: CDR1 LNHDA, CDR2 SQIVND (reference sequence). The CDR3 region has the DNA TGTGCCAGTAGTATTACCAGGGACACCGGGGAGCTGTTTTTT. Amino acids: CASSITRDTGELFF.

This clonotype showed up just a few times. The chain joins TRBV12-3 or TRBV12-4 to TRBJ1-5; D not certain. V was cut by 3 bases and J by 1 base, with 10 bases left in between. This CDR3 spans 15 amino acids. The CDR3: CASSLTPRSNQPQHF. CDR3 nucleotides: TGTGCCAGCAGTTTGACACCTCGGAGCAATCAGCCCCAGCATTTT.

The V gene is TRBV7-2, the J gene TRBJ2-7; D ambiguous. In germline, CDR1 is SGHTA, CDR2 FQGNSA. The CDR3 consists of 14 residues. Trimming pared 5 bases from V and 4 bases from J, leaving 15 bases between. The CDR3 region has the DNA TGTGCCAGCAGCCCCACTGGGCCCCATTACGAGCAGTACTTC. It specifies CASSPTGPHYEQYF. The complete variable domain, with remaining parts taken from reference TRBV7-2 and TRBJ2-7, reads GAGVSQSPSNKVTEKGKDVELRCDPISGHTALYWYRQSLGQGLEFLIYFQGNSAPDKSGLPSDRFSAERTGGSVSTLTIQRTQQEDSAVYLCASSPTGPHYEQYFGPGTRLTVT.

The CDR3 sequence is CASSFRRESSYEQYF. The CDR3 nucleotides read TGTGCCAGCAGCTTTAGACGGGAGAGCTCCTACGAGCAGTACTTC. The chain has TRBV7-8 and TRBJ2-7; weak D call: TRBD2 (6 bases). This CDR3 is 15 amino acids long. In germline, CDR1 is SGHVS, CDR2 FQNEAQ. Trimming removed 3 bases at V and 0 bases at J, with 12 bases between.

This sequence joins TRBV27 and TRBJ2-7, with D tentatively TRBD2 (6 bases). TRBJ2-1 matches the DNA end more closely, so the J call is doubtful. Germline CDR1 and CDR2: MNHEY and SMNVEV (reference sequence). This CDR3 comprises 13 residues. The CDR3 is CASRGGLAYEQFF. In DNA, the CDR3 is TGTGCCAGCAGGGGCGGCCTAGCGTACGAGCAGTTCTTC.

In its sample, this clonotype was seen many times. This chain joins TRBV4-1 and TRBJ2-7; maybe TRBD2 (6 bases). Trimming left V 0 bases short and J 3 bases short, with 18 bases between. Germline V lookup: CDR1 MGHRA, CDR2 YSYEKL. The CDR3 covers 17 residues. The CDR3 loop is CASSQDETAGNHYEQYF. The CDR3 DNA follows: TGCGCCAGCAGCCAAGATGAGACAGCGGGCAACCACTACGAGCAGTACTTC.

CDR3 protein: CASSQEQGNTQYF. CDR3 sequence (DNA): TGTGCCAGCAGCCAAGAACAGGGTAATACGCAGTATTTT. The rearrangement uses TRBV4-2 and TRBJ2-3; D might be TRBD1 (6 bases). The CDR3 length is 13 residues. Trimming took 0 bases from V and 7 from J, leaving 8 bases between them. Germline V gene lookup returns CDR1 LGHNA and CDR2 YNFKEQ.

This clonotype was seen more than once but under ten times. The gene calls are TRBV6-6 and TRBJ2-7; D gene uncertain. Germline CDR1 reads MNHNY; CDR2 reads SVGAGI (reference sequence). Trimming took off 7 bases at V and 0 bases at J, with 4 bases between the two ends. The CDR3 covers 11 residues. Written as DNA, the CDR3 is TGTGCCAGCACCGGCTCCTACGAGCAGTACTTC. Protein product: CASTGSYEQYF.

This clonotype has only a few counts. The genes are TRBV9 and TRBJ1-1; D remains unclear. Per germline, CDR1 SGDLS and CDR2 YYNGEE. Trimming took 0 bases from V and 1 from J, leaving 7 bases between them. This CDR3 contains 14 residues. The CDR3 DNA is TGTGCCAGCAGCGTAGGAGGACCGAACACTGAAGCTTTCTTT. Protein product: CASSVGGPNTEAFF. The variable domain in full, completed from reference TRBV9 and TRBJ1-1, reads DSGVTQTPKHLITATGQRVTLRCSPRSGDLSVYWYQQSLDQGLQFLIQYYNGEERAKGNILERFSAQQFPDLHSELNLSSLELGDSALYFCASSVGGPNTEAFFGQGTRLTVV.

This clonotype has more than one count but fewer than ten. The V gene is TRBV30, the J gene TRBJ2-4; no clear D. This CDR3 is built from 17 residues. Germline loops: CDR1 GTSNPN, CDR2 SVGIG (reference sequence). Trimming left V 1 base short and J 0 bases short, with 16 bases between. The CDR3 nucleotides are TGTGCCTGGAGTGGTAGGCGACAAGACCTAGCCAAAAACATTCAGTACTTC. It specifies CAWSGRRQDLAKNIQYF.

This clonotype has just a few counts. V gene TRBV10-3 combines with J gene TRBJ2-2; 9 bases are shared with TRBD2. This CDR3 has 15 amino acids. The germline V gene encodes CDR1 ENHRY and CDR2 SYGVKD. The ends lost 7 bases at V and 6 bases at J; junction bases unmatched: 9. The CDR3 DNA reads as TGTGCCATCAAGGAGGCGGGAGGGGGCTCCGGGGAGCTGTTTTTT. Its translation is CAIKEAGGGSGELFF.

The table lists this clonotype with a few counts. This rearrangement joins TRBV4-2 to TRBJ2-3; the D is unclear. In germline, CDR1 is LGHNA, CDR2 YNFKEQ. This CDR3 has 14 residues. With 5 bases removed from V and 6 bases from J, the gap between germline ends came to 15 bases. The chain's CDR3 is CASSDGPLWDTQYF. For the CDR3, the DNA is TGTGCCAGCAGCGACGGGCCTCTTTGGGATACGCAGTATTTT.

This clonotype has just a few counts. V gene TRBV19 combines with J gene TRBJ2-2, with TRBD1 as a possible D gene (5 bases). V was trimmed by 11 bases and J by 6 bases, leaving 10 bases between them. CDR1 and CDR2 from the germline V gene are LNHDA and SQIVND (reference sequence). CDR3 length: 11 residues. CDR3 in DNA: TGTGCCGGCAGGGTTGCCGGGGAGCTGTTTTTT. As protein: CAGRVAGELFF.

The V gene is TRBV6-2 or TRBV6-3, the J gene TRBJ1-2; D not resolved. The CDR3 is made up of 12 amino acids. V dropped 1 base and J dropped 5 bases, with 5 bases sitting between them. CDR1 is MNHEY and CDR2 is SVGEGT in the germline V gene. The CDR3 nucleotides are TGTGCCAGCAGTTACTACGGATATGGCTACACCTTC. It is translated as CASSYYGYGYTF.

This clonotype was detected only a few times. J is TRBJ2-1 and V is TRBV28; the D is unclear. V lost 10 bases and J lost 5, with 6 bases in between. The CDR3 runs 10 residues. Germline V lookup: CDR1 MDHEN, CDR2 SYDVKM. The CDR3 region has the DNA TGTGCCATATCTGACAATGAGCAGTTCTTC. Translation gives CAISDNEQFF.

The J gene is TRBJ2-2, the V gene TRBV30; 9 nucleotides agree with TRBD2. This CDR3 spans 13 amino acids. Germline V gene sequence: CDR1 GTSNPN, CDR2 SVGIG (reference sequence). V lost 4 bases to trimming and J lost 5 bases; unmatched junction nucleotides: 2. CDR3 protein: CAWTGLATGELFF. CDR3 bases: TGTGCCTGGACCGGACTAGCGACCGGGGAGCTGTTTTTT.

This clonotype has a single count. The J gene is TRBJ2-1, the V gene TRBV5-1, with 11 bases identical to TRBD2. CDR1 and CDR2 from the germline V gene are SGHRS and YFSETQ. V shed 4 bases and J 5 bases; nucleotides not matched to a gene: 8. The CDR3 has 16 amino acids. The CDR3 region is CASSLPGLAENNEQFF. In DNA form, the CDR3 reads TGCGCCAGCAGCCTACCGGGACTAGCGGAAAACAATGAGCAGTTCTTC. Combining the CDR3 with reference TRBV5-1 and TRBJ2-1 gives the whole variable domain KAGVTQTPRYLIKTRGQQVTLSCSPISGHRSVSWYQQTPGQGLQFLFEYFSETQRNKGNFPGRFSGRQFSNSRSEMNVSTLELGDSALYLCASSLPGLAENNEQFFGPGTRLTVL.